The 15 T cell receptor beta chains in this list originate from one sample, sequenced in a study of regulatory T cells in long-lasting Graves disease. For TCR beta, libraries came from iRepertoire HTBI primers and Arm-PCR of CDR3 regions. A single record per CDR3 protein comes from TCRdb applying MiXCR to the multiplex PCR reads. The sample comprises over 450,000 distinct CDR3 sequences, 20% to 25% of which are singletons, and around 7% rests with the top ten. Time point in this sample: persistent/refractory GD, antithyroid drugs over 5 years with positive TRAb. PBMC-extracted RNA yielded the TCR library. The material sequenced was peripheral blood mononuclear cells (PBMCs), taken when the disease was refractory, from a patient treated with antithyroid drugs. These receptors were obtained from a female donor with Graves disease.

This clonotype was observed at least ten times. The chain recombines TRBV24-1 with TRBJ2-2, with TRBD1 as a possible D gene (5 bases). This CDR3 contains 18 residues. V was clipped by 2 bases and J by 0 bases, with 15 bases between them. CDR1 is KGHDR, CDR2 SFDVKD, per germline. The CDR3 reads CATSDSMTATTNTGELFF. For the CDR3, the DNA is TGTGCCACCAGTGATTCGATGACAGCCACTACGAACACCGGGGAGCTGTTTTTT.

The chain recombines TRBV28 with TRBJ2-3; D remains unclear. Trimming left V 5 bases short and J 8 bases short, with 20 bases between. The CDR3 loop spans 15 amino acids. Germline V CDR1 and CDR2: MDHEN, SYDVKM. The CDR3 bases are TGTGCCAGCAGTCAGGACCTACTTTCATGGGGTACGCAGTATTTT. Translated: CASSQDLLSWGTQYF.

The sample holds many counts of this clonotype. The rearrangement uses TRBV9 and TRBJ1-2; D not certain. This CDR3 has 14 residues. With 0 bases removed from V and 2 bases from J, the gap between germline ends came to 8 bases. CDR1 SGDLS and CDR2 YYNGEE come from the germline V gene. CDR3 DNA sequence: TGTGCCAGCAGCGTAGAAGGTACCAACTATGGCTACACCTTC. Translated: CASSVEGTNYGYTF.

The chain links TRBV9 to TRBJ2-7, with D perhaps being TRBD1 or TRBD2 (6 bases each). The germline V gene encodes CDR1 SGDLS and CDR2 YYNGEE. V lost 3 bases to trimming and J lost 3 bases, with 13 bases between them. CDR3 size: 14 residues. The CDR3 bases are TGTGCCAGCAGCGAGGGGGGCAAGAACTACGAGCAGTACTTC. Translating it yields CASSEGGKNYEQYF.

V is TRBV6-9 and J is TRBJ1-3; 10 bases match TRBD1. Germline V lookup: CDR1 MNHGY, CDR2 SVAAGI. The CDR3 loop spans 16 amino acids. V gave up 4 bases and J gave up 2 bases; unmatched junction bases: 5. The CDR3, as DNA: TGTGCCAGCAGTTTGACAGGGGGCTCGACTGGAAACACCATATATTTT. It codes for CASSLTGGSTGNTIYF.

This clonotype was seen ten or more times. CDR3 DNA: TGTGCCAGCAGCTCCCGGGACAGGGGTCCCCCGCTGTTTTTT. This gives the protein CASSSRDRGPPLFF. This rearrangement joins TRBV13 to TRBJ1-4, with 10 bases that match TRBD1. From germline, CDR1 is PRHDT and CDR2 FYEKMQ (reference sequence). The CDR3 length is 14 residues. Trimming took 4 bases from V and 14 from J; bases not matched to a gene: 10.

Ten or more counts support this clonotype. The junction departs from the called germline gene at one end, perhaps through a read error. V and J are TRBV2 and TRBJ1-3; 7 positions agree with TRBD1. The CDR3 runs 14 residues. The V gene's germline CDR1 is SNHLY and CDR2 FYNNEI. The chain's CDR3 is CANSPGTAGNTIYF. Here the CDR3 DNA reads TGTGCCAACAGTCCCGGGACAGCGGGAAACACCATATATTTT.

This rearrangement joins TRBV12-3 or TRBV12-4 to TRBJ2-1; 8 bases agree with TRBD2. V lost 6 bases to trimming and J lost 9 bases; unmatched junction nucleotides: 1. The CDR3 totals 11 residues. CDR3 sequence reads: CASSLAGEQFF. The CDR3 DNA sequence: TGTGCCAGCAGCCTAGCGGGTGAGCAGTTCTTC.

The table lists this clonotype with many counts. The rearrangement uses TRBV28 and TRBJ1-2, with D perhaps matching TRBD1 (5 bases). The CDR3 sequence is 12 residues long. Germline V gene data show CDR1 as MDHEN and CDR2 as SYDVKM. The V and J ends lost 6 bases and 3 bases respectively, with 8 bases between them. CDR3 protein: CASSPRDYGYTF. CDR3 nucleotide sequence: TGTGCCAGCAGCCCCAGGGACTATGGCTACACCTTC.

This clonotype has more than one count but fewer than ten. V is TRBV20-1 and J is TRBJ2-2, with 8 bases lining up with TRBD1. Germline values: CDR1 DFQATT, CDR2 SNEGSKA (reference sequence). The trim removed 0 bases at V and 7 bases at J, leaving 7 bases unmatched. The CDR3 covers 15 residues. The CDR3 sequence is CSARDPGGEDGELFF. The CDR3, as DNA: TGCAGTGCTAGAGATCCAGGGGGCGAGGACGGGGAGCTGTTTTTT.

The chain recombines TRBV4-2 with TRBJ2-5, with TRBD2 matching 8 bases. This CDR3 comprises 16 residues. With 0 bases clipped from V and 8 bases from J, the junction kept 11 bases outside the gene matches. The germline V gene has CDR1 LGHNA and CDR2 YNFKEQ. The CDR3 reads CASSQDPMTSGRTQYF. CDR3 in DNA: TGTGCCAGCAGCCAAGATCCAATGACGAGCGGGAGAACCCAGTACTTC.

This clonotype was recorded a few times. This chain connects TRBV7-9 to TRBJ2-3; D gene unclear. Germline-derived CDR1 and CDR2 are SEHNR and FQNEAQ (reference sequence). V dropped 5 bases and J dropped 1 base, with 7 bases sitting between them. CDR3 length: 13 amino acids. The CDR3 protein is CASSHGGTDTQYF. Here the CDR3 DNA reads TGTGCCAGCAGCCATGGCGGCACAGATACGCAGTATTTT.

The sample holds many counts of this clonotype. The CDR3 sequence is CASSLMVPRDTEAFF. The CDR3 DNA is TGTGCCAGCAGTTTAATGGTGCCCCGGGACACTGAAGCTTTCTTT. The chain couples TRBV27 to TRBJ1-1; D not certain. The CDR3 is 15 amino acids. Germline V gene lookup returns CDR1 MNHEY and CDR2 SMNVEV (reference sequence). V was clipped by 2 bases and J by 3 bases, with 13 bases between them.

In this sample, this clonotype turned up many times. The CDR3 loop is CASSLARFQDGYTF. Written as DNA, the CDR3 is TGTGCCAGCAGTTTAGCGCGTTTTCAAGATGGCTACACCTTC. The chain employs TRBV12-3 or TRBV12-4 and TRBJ1-2; D gene ambiguous. Trimming took off 0 bases at V and 6 bases at J, with 11 bases between the two ends. The CDR3 length is 14 residues.

This clonotype was seen more than once but under ten times. The chain recombines TRBV7-9 with TRBJ1-6; D is possibly TRBD1 (6 bases). Between the trimmed V and J ends, which lost 7 bases and 12 bases, there was a span of 13 bases. CDR3 size: 12 residues. Germline assignment: CDR1 SEHNR and CDR2 FQNEAQ (reference sequence). Written as DNA, the CDR3 is TGTGCCAGCACACTACAGGGTATACCCCTCCACTTT. Translated, it gives CASTLQGIPLHF.